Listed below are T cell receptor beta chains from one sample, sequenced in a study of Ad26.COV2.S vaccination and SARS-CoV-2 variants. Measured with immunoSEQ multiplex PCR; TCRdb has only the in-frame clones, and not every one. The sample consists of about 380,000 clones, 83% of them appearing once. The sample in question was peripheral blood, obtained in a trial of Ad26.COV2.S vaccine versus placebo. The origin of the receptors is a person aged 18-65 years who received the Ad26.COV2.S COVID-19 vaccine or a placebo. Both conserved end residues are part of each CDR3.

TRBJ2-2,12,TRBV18,CASSAPVGELFF
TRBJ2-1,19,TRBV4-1,CASSQDRPRGGRIDNEQFF
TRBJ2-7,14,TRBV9,CASSVGPSAYEQYF
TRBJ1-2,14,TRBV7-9,CASSSLNRVDGYTF
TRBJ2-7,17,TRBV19,CASSITRTGLASYEQYF
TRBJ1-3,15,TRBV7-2,CASPHKSISGNTIYF
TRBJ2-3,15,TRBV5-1,CASSSQREMTDTQYF
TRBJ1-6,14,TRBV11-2,CASSLGTGDSPLHF
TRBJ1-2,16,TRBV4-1,CASSHRLLQDFYGYTF
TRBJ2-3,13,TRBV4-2,CASSQGRPDTQYF
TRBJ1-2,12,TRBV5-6,CASSFIWDRWLF
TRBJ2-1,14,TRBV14,CASRRTGGGDEQFF
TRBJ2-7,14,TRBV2,CASTWGQPGYEQYF
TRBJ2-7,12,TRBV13,CASSYDSYEQYF
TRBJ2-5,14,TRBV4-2,CASSQDNSQETQYF
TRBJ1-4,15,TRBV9,CASSVSGTGGEKLFF
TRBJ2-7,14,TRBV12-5,CASGLRAGDYEQYF
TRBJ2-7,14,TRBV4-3,CASSQGALANEQYF
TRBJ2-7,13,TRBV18,CASSPLDVAEQYF
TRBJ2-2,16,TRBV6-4,CASSPRLARGNGELFF
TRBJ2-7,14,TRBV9,CASSPGTLGGEQYF
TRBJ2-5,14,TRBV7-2,CASSMGSLVETQYF
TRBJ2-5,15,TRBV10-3,CAISELKGGSSTQYF
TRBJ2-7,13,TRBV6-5,CASSYPPGGEQYF
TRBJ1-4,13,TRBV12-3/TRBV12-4,CASTTHRGEKLFF
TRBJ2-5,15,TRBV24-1,CATSDPAGSGETQYF
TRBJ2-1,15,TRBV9,CASSVGLPLYNEQFF
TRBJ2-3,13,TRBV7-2,CASSLRVYGTQYF
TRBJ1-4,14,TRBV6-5,CASSRGGNFEKLFF
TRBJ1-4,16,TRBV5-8,CASSLFSGNTNEKLFF
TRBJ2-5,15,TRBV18,CASSPRTGGKETQYF
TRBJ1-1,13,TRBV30,CASGQGVPSEAFF
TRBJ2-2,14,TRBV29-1,CSVEGTTNTGELFF
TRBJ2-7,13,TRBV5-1,CASSRQGGNEQYF
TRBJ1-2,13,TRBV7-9,CASSSIGGDGYTF
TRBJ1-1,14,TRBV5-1,CASSLDRVDTEAFF
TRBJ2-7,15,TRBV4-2,CASSQDWRGPYEQYF
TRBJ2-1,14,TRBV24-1,CATSGTILNNEQFF
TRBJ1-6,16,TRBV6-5,CASSSGPPGGNSPLHF
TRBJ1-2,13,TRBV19,CASSIHQAYGYTF
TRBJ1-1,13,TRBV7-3,CASSLLTGTEAFF
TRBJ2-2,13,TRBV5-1,CASEGVNTGELFF
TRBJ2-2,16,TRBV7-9,CASSLVPAGRIGELFF
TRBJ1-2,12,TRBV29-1,CSVRTGRYGYTF
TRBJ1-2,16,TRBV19,CASSLGEGMGPYGYTF
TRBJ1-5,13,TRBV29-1,CSVGDRAGGPQHF
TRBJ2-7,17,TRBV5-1,CASTQHQTSLFSYEQYF
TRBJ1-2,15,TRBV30,CAWKVLQVPNYGYTF
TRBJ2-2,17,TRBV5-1,CASSSRGTGADTGELFF
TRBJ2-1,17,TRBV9,CASSVDRGTSGYNEQFF
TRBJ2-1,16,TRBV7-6,CASSSFRGDILNEQFF
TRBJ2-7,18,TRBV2,CASSVSRAFRASSYEQYF
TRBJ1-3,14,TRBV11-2,CASGVGGPGNTIYF
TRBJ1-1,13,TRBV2,CASNIQGGTEAFF
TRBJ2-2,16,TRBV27,CASKYWRLAGTGELFF
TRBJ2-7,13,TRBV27,CASSFSSENEQYF
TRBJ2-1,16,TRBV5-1,CASSSQGQGAGNEQFF
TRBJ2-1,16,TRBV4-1,CASSQDHWRGDNEQFF
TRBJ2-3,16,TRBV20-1,CSASPLGLAGTDTQYF